A single sample is the source of the 19 T cell receptor beta chains below, sequenced in a study of shared clonotypes between healthy human individuals. Profiled with immunoSEQ multiplex PCR; TCRdb holds only in-frame clones, not every one. The table has about 770,000 clones, 72% seen once. Sequencing used memory CD4+ T cells sorted from blood. The sample's subset: CD45RA-negative fraction. These receptors were taken from a woman in her twenties or thirties in good health.

This chain uses TRBV11-2 with TRBJ1-4; tentative D call: TRBD1 (5 bases). The CDR3 length is 14 residues. The V gene's germline CDR1 is SGHAT and CDR2 FQNNGV. V was pared by 5 bases and J by 8 bases, with 15 bases between. The CDR3 DNA follows: TGTGCCAGCAGCCTAGGACAAGGCTGGGAAAAACTGTTTTTT. This translates into CASSLGQGWEKLFF.

This chain joins TRBV18 and TRBJ1-5; the D is unclear. The CDR3 has 13 residues. CDR1 is KGHSH, CDR2 LQKENI, per germline. Trimming shortened V by 3 bases and J by 9 bases, and 12 bases separated the two germline ends. In DNA form, the CDR3 reads TGTGCCAGCTCACCGGACGCGCGAGGGCCCCAGCATTTT. Translation gives CASSPDARGPQHF.

The chain combines TRBV6-5 with TRBJ2-1; perhaps TRBD1 as D (6 bases). V was trimmed by 5 bases and J by 6 bases, leaving 14 bases between them. Germline V gene sequence: CDR1 MNHEY, CDR2 SVGAGI. The CDR3 totals 14 residues. In DNA, the CDR3 is TGTGCCAGCAGTGAACACAGGGTTTTCAATGAGCAGTTCTTC. This sequence encodes CASSEHRVFNEQFF.

The V call is TRBV7-9, the J call TRBJ2-3; TRBD2 is a possible D gene (6 bases). The germline V gene encodes CDR1 SEHNR and CDR2 FQNEAQ (reference sequence). The CDR3 is made up of 13 amino acids. V lost 6 bases and J 6 bases, leaving 13 bases between the germline ends. The CDR3 bases are TGTGCCAGCAGGGGAGGCGTCAGGGATACGCAGTATTTT. It codes for CASRGGVRDTQYF.

The rearrangement joins TRBV11-2 to TRBJ1-2; TRBD1 agrees at 9 bases. Trimming took 2 bases from V and 6 from J; bases not matched to a gene: 10. This CDR3 has 16 amino acids. CDR1 and CDR2 from the germline V gene are SGHAT and FQNNGV. CDR3 DNA sequence: TGTGCCAGCAGCTTACGCCGGGACAGGGTTATGCATGGCTACACCTTC. This encodes CASSLRRDRVMHGYTF. Based on the CDR3 plus reference TRBV11-2 and TRBJ1-2, the full variable domain is EAGVAQSPRYKIIEKRQSVAFWCNPISGHATLYWYQQILGQGPKLLIQFQNNGVVDDSQLPKDRFSAERLKGVDSTLKIQPAKLEDSAVYLCASSLRRDRVMHGYTFGSGTRLTVV.

The rearrangement uses TRBV27 and TRBJ2-3; 12 nucleotides align to TRBD2. The CDR3 runs to 17 residues. V was clipped by 5 bases and J by 5 bases; unmatched bases: 11. Germline CDR1 MNHEY, CDR2 SMNVEV (reference sequence). The CDR3 is CASSQRTSGMGIDTQYF. The CDR3 DNA sequence: TGTGCCAGCAGTCAACGGACTAGCGGGATGGGTATAGATACGCAGTATTTT.

The CDR3 DNA reads TGTGCCAGCAGCAAAGAAACGGGCAGGAGTTTCGGACGGCTCGAGCAGTACTTC. This encodes CASSKETGRSFGRLEQYF. This sequence joins TRBV21-1 and TRBJ2-7. TRBV21-1 is reported as a pseudogene. The CDR3 is made up of 18 amino acids.

The rearrangement joins TRBV6-5 to TRBJ2-6; TRBD1 might be the D (6 bases). V was cut by 2 bases and J by 2 bases, with 10 bases left in between. Germline assignment: CDR1 MNHEY and CDR2 SVGAGI. The CDR3 sequence is 16 residues long. The CDR3 protein is CASSYADSTGANVLTF. DNA of the CDR3: TGTGCCAGCAGTTACGCGGACAGTACTGGGGCCAACGTCCTGACTTTC.

The CDR3 loop reads CASSERSRQQFF. The CDR3 nucleotides read TGTGCCAGCAGCGAAAGGAGTCGCCAGCAGTTCTTC. The chain recombines TRBV7-2 with TRBJ2-1; D gene ambiguous. V was trimmed by 5 bases and J by 11 bases, leaving 13 bases between them. The CDR3 is 12 residues long. Germline V gene data show CDR1 as SGHTA and CDR2 as FQGNSA.

The chain is built from TRBV5-1 and TRBJ1-1, with 8 bases aligning to TRBD1. With V trimmed by 4 bases and J by 8 bases, 7 bases remained unmatched. This CDR3 contains 13 residues. CDR1 is SGHRS and CDR2 is YFSETQ in the germline V gene. The DNA of the CDR3 is TGCGCCAGCAGCGAAGGACAGGGTCTGGAAGCTTTCTTT. Protein sequence: CASSEGQGLEAFF.

This clone came up many times. J is TRBJ1-1 and V is TRBV7-2, with D possibly being TRBD1 (5 bases). Trimming took off 8 bases at V and 6 bases at J, with 13 bases between the two ends. Germline-derived CDR1 and CDR2 are SGHTA and FQGNSA. CDR3 length: 12 amino acids. The CDR3 loop reads CASRDWGAEAFF. The CDR3 DNA reads TGTGCCAGCCGCGATTGGGGGGCTGAAGCTTTCTTT.

The chain is built from TRBV5-8 and TRBJ2-7; 7 bases fit TRBD2. The CDR3 covers 15 residues. CDR1 and CDR2 (germline): SGHTS, YDEGEE. V lost 7 bases to trimming and J lost 4 bases; unmatched junction nucleotides: 14. The CDR3 DNA reads TGTGCCAGCCGCAAAGGGGCGGGAGATACTTACGAGCAGTACTTC. Protein: CASRKGAGDTYEQYF.

For this clone: The same CDR3 can be traced to other DNA sequences in this sample. The J gene is TRBJ2-7, the V gene TRBV25-1; 13 nucleotides line up with TRBD2. Germline V gene lookup returns CDR1 MGHDK and CDR2 SYGVNS. The CDR3 has 15 amino acids. The J segment lost 2 bases and the V segment lost 3 bases, leaving 1 base of the junction unmatched. CDR3 residues: CASSDGTSGTYEQYF. CDR3 sequence (DNA): TGTGCCAGCAGTGACGGGACTAGCGGGACCTACGAGCAGTACTTC.

The chain employs TRBV7-2 and TRBJ2-1; 12 bases line up with TRBD2. The germline gives CDR1 SGHTA, CDR2 FQGNSA. The ends lost 3 bases at V and 5 bases at J; junction bases unmatched: 2. This CDR3 contains 15 residues. The CDR3 coding sequence is TGTGCCAGCAGCTTGAGGACTAGCGGGAACAATGAGCAGTTCTTC. Translating it yields CASSLRTSGNNEQFF.

This sequence joins TRBV21-1 and TRBJ2-1. TRBV21-1 is a documented pseudogene. The CDR3 is 15 residues long. CDR3 residues: CASSKDQATYNEQFF. The CDR3 bases are TGTGCCAGCAGCAAGGATCAAGCGACATACAATGAGCAGTTCTTC.

This clone was recorded a few times. This chain links TRBV5-1 with TRBJ1-5; a weak D match, TRBD1 (6 bases). V lost 4 bases and J 0 bases, leaving 14 bases between the germline ends. The germline gives CDR1 SGHRS, CDR2 YFSETQ. The CDR3 covers 16 residues. The CDR3 DNA follows: TGCGCCAGCAGCCCCTTGGCAGGGGATAGCAATCAGCCCCAGCATTTT. This gives the protein CASSPLAGDSNQPQHF.

The V gene is TRBV6-6, the J gene TRBJ2-5, with D unclear. V was cut by 5 bases and J by 5 bases, with 9 bases left in between. The CDR3 is made up of 12 amino acids. Germline lookup yields CDR1 MNHNY and CDR2 SVGAGI (reference sequence). The CDR3 here is CASSPQRETQYF. CDR3 nucleotide sequence: TGTGCCAGCAGTCCTCAACGGGAGACCCAGTACTTC.

This clone was seen many times. The sample has other DNA sequences that encode this CDR3 too. This chain uses TRBV6-6 with TRBJ1-5; the match to TRBD1 covers 7 bases. The V and J ends lost 3 bases and 6 bases, in that order; junction bases with no gene match: 8. CDR1 is MNHNY, CDR2 SVGAGI, per germline (reference sequence). The CDR3 is 15 residues long. As DNA, the CDR3 is TGTGCCAGCAGTTATGGGACAGATACGGGTCAGCCCCAGCATTTT. Residues: CASSYGTDTGQPQHF.

The gene calls are TRBV6-9 and TRBJ1-1, with 7 bases identical to TRBD1. V was pared by 4 bases and J by 2 bases, with 4 bases of the junction left unmatched. The CDR3 length is 14 residues. From germline, CDR1 is MNHGY and CDR2 SVAAGI. CDR3: CASSLGQSNTEAFF. The CDR3 bases are TGTGCCAGCAGTTTGGGACAGTCAAACACTGAAGCTTTCTTT.